The 7 T cell receptor beta chains in this list originate from one sample, sequenced in a study of post-analysis software for immune sequencing data. Overall study findings and caveats: Among several TRBV segments more frequent in patients than controls were TRBV5-6, TRBV5-1 and TRBV20-1.

Unique molecular identifiers were present in the TCR beta cDNA libraries. TCRdb reanalysed the PCR reads using MiXCR and keeps one entry per CDR3 protein. This table holds 430,000 or so distinct CDR3 sequences, approximately 42% found once. These TCRs are of unknown antigen specificity. Input material: blood. Source of these receptors: a girl under 10 years old with multiple sclerosis.

The chain combines TRBV28 with TRBJ2-6; D may be TRBD1 (5 bases). CDR3 size: 16 residues. Germline lookup yields CDR1 MDHEN and CDR2 SYDVKM. The V and J ends lost 1 base and 5 bases respectively, with 12 bases between them. The CDR3 DNA reads as TGTGCCAGCAGTTTATCAGGCCAGGGAAGGGCCAACGTCCTGACTTTC. This gives the protein CASSLSGQGRANVLTF.

V and J are TRBV5-1 and TRBJ2-5; TRBD1 aligns across 7 bases. With 0 bases clipped from V and 2 bases from J, the junction kept 1 base outside the gene matches. CDR3 size: 14 residues. The V gene's germline CDR1 is SGHRS and CDR2 YFSETQ. The CDR3 protein is CASSLEGQQETQYF. The CDR3, as DNA: TGCGCCAGCAGCTTGGAGGGACAGCAAGAGACCCAGTACTTC. The full variable domain, in which reference TRBV5-1 and TRBJ2-5 provide the parts outside the CDR3, is KAGVTQTPRYLIKTRGQQVTLSCSPISGHRSVSWYQQTPGQGLQFLFEYFSETQRNKGNFPGRFSGRQFSNSRSEMNVSTLELGDSALYLCASSLEGQQETQYFGPGTRLLVL.

The rearrangement links TRBV12-3 or TRBV12-4 to TRBJ2-5; weak D call: TRBD1 (8 bases). The J call may be wrong; the DNA end is better matched by TRBJ2-7. This CDR3 is 13 amino acids long. The CDR3 loop is CASSNRGGDEQYF. The DNA of the CDR3 is TGTGCCAGCAGCAACAGGGGGGGGGACGAGCAGTACTTC.

In its sample, this clonotype was seen a few times. This chain joins TRBV2 and TRBJ2-5; no reliable D call. The V gene lost 3 bases and the J gene lost 5 bases, with 10 bases spanning the gap. The CDR3 extends over 13 amino acids. The germline V gene encodes CDR1 SNHLY and CDR2 FYNNEI. The CDR3 loop reads CASSELDPETQYF. CDR3 bases: TGTGCCAGCAGTGAGCTCGATCCGGAGACCCAGTACTTC.

This clonotype was picked up a small number of times. This chain links TRBV19 with TRBJ1-2; 10 nucleotides agree with TRBD1. The germline V gene encodes CDR1 LNHDA and CDR2 SQIVND (reference sequence). The CDR3 spans 12 residues. J lost 8 bases, V lost 6 bases, and 3 bases had no gene match. As DNA, the CDR3 is TGTGCCAGTAGGACAGGGGGCAAAGGCTACACCTTC. Translation: CASRTGGKGYTF.

This clonotype was counted at least ten times. J is TRBJ2-1 and V is TRBV6-5, with unresolved D. This CDR3 contains 13 residues. V was shortened by 1 base and J by 7 bases, with 8 bases between the two germline ends. Germline CDR1 MNHEY, CDR2 SVGAGI. Here the CDR3 DNA reads TGTGCCAGCAGTTACTTCCTTGGGAATGAGCAGTTCTTC. This translates into CASSYFLGNEQFF.

The rearrangement links TRBV7-2 to TRBJ2-7; 9 bases match TRBD1. Germline CDR1 is SGHTA and CDR2 is FQGNSA. The CDR3 runs 17 residues. Trimming at V came to 1 base and at J to 3 bases, leaving 10 bases not matched to a gene. The CDR3 region is CASSLVMGRDRDYEQYF. The CDR3 coding sequence is TGTGCCAGCAGCTTAGTTATGGGCCGGGACAGGGACTACGAGCAGTACTTC.